This T cell receptor (beta chain) originates from a study of blood T cell repertoires in COVID-19. Study summary: Acute-phase and convalescent COVID-19 samples originated in the United States, Italy and Spain. From T cells, B-cell-depleted T cells, or PBMCs came the material, which was cDNA or gDNA.

The CDR3 has 13 amino acids. Germline V gene sequence: CDR1 DFQATT, CDR2 SNEGSKA (reference sequence). With 3 bases clipped from V and 4 bases from J, the junction kept 3 bases outside the gene matches. Patients at the Seattle site were enrolled during active infection and followed longitudinally. Methods used by the authors: It was from reference gene primer amplification that nucleated cell counts were estimated. Sequenced by immunoSEQ multiplex PCR; TCRdb stores in-frame clones only, minus some. The D gene and trimming were derived from the DNA, and the V and J assignments and clone size from that table. The top ten clones hold roughly 0.87% of a sample with 350,000 to 500,000 clones, 85% to 90% of them seen once.

The chain employs TRBV20-1 and TRBJ2-1; 7 positions match TRBD1. Sequencing used peripheral blood. The sequence was obtained from a man aged 18 to 30 with COVID-19, enrolled during active disease. CDR3 residues: CSASMDRYNEQFF. CDR3 nucleotides: TGCAGTGCTAGTATGGACAGGTACAATGAGCAGTTCTTC.